The rows below give T cell receptor beta chains drawn from one sample of a study of CD8+CD57+ T cells in acquired aplastic anemia. TCRdb used MiXCR to reprocess the reads, holding one entry per CDR3 protein. This table has about 180,000 distinct CDR3 sequences, 47% appearing once. Sequenced sample: sorted CD4+, CD8+, or CD8+CD57+ T cells (not recorded which) from PBMCs. These receptors came from a human donor with aplastic anemia. Both conserved end residues are part of each CDR3. The D gene is left open where the match is weak. Clone size is given for some rows only: seen once, a few or many times, or a class if the clone is expanded.

clone_size: .; j_call: TRBJ2-7; v_call: TRBV5-1; d_call: .; cdr3_nt: TGCGCCAGCAGCCGCCGAACAGCGTTCGACGAGCAGTACTTC; cdr3_aa: CASSRRTAFDEQYF
clone_size: many; j_call: TRBJ2-7; v_call: TRBV5-1; d_call: TRBD2; cdr3_nt: TGCGCCAGCAGCTTGGGGGCGGCGGGGGGAGGTTACGAGCAGTACTTC; cdr3_aa: CASSLGAAGGGYEQYF
clone_size: few; j_call: TRBJ2-4; v_call: TRBV3-1; d_call: .; cdr3_nt: TGTGCCAGCAGCCAAGGGCTTTCCAAAAACATTCAGTACTTC; cdr3_aa: CASSQGLSKNIQYF
clone_size: many; j_call: TRBJ2-5; v_call: TRBV7-7; d_call: .; cdr3_nt: TGTGCCAGCAGCCCTGTCGGTCTAGCGCTCCAAGAGACCCAGTACTTC; cdr3_aa: CASSPVGLALQETQYF
clone_size: .; j_call: TRBJ1-6; v_call: TRBV13; d_call: .; cdr3_nt: TGTGCCAGCAGCTTTGGGACCGACAATAATTCACCCCTCCACTTT; cdr3_aa: CASSFGTDNNSPLHF
clone_size: .; j_call: TRBJ2-7; v_call: TRBV10-3; d_call: TRBD1; cdr3_nt: TGTGCCATCAGTGAGGGGACAGGGATCTACGAGCAGTACTTC; cdr3_aa: CAISEGTGIYEQYF
clone_size: .; j_call: TRBJ2-5; v_call: TRBV10-3; d_call: TRBD1; cdr3_nt: TGTGCCATCAGCCTTACAGGACAGGGGGAGACCCAGTACTTC; cdr3_aa: CAISLTGQGETQYF
clone_size: many; j_call: TRBJ2-1; v_call: TRBV7-2; d_call: TRBD1; cdr3_nt: TGTGCCAGCAGCTTAGCTCGGACAGGAGGTTACAATGAGCAGTTCTTC; cdr3_aa: CASSLARTGGYNEQFF
clone_size: many; j_call: TRBJ1-6; v_call: TRBV7-9; d_call: .; cdr3_nt: TGTGCCAGCAGTTGGGGGCAAGAAAGGGATTCACCCCTCCACTTT; cdr3_aa: CASSWGQERDSPLHF
clone_size: many; j_call: TRBJ2-3; v_call: TRBV5-4; d_call: TRBD2; cdr3_nt: TGTGCCAGCAGTTTAGCGGGGGGCTTGGCGGATACGCAGTATTTT; cdr3_aa: CASSLAGGLADTQYF
clone_size: .; j_call: TRBJ1-5; v_call: TRBV19; d_call: .; cdr3_nt: TGTGCCACTCTTCCCCGGGTGGGCAATAGCAATCAGCCCCAGCATTTT; cdr3_aa: CATLPRVGNSNQPQHF